This T cell receptor beta chain emerged from a study of Ad26.COV2.S vaccination and SARS-CoV-2 variants. Whole-study context: Donor had been placed in the Ad26.COV2.S arm of the COV1001 trial.

Findings and limits, study-wide: Responses of T cells in total may have been underestimated by the TCR breadth and depth analyses.

Concerning this clone: The antigen remains undetermined.

Data came from immunoSEQ multiplex PCR; TCRdb stores just in-frame clones and leaves some out. This sample carries 350,000 to 450,000 clones, approximately 92% of them seen once, and the ten largest clones take around 1.7%. Treatment: over 15 received Ad26.COV2.S at low or high dose, single or two shots; 5 received placebo; per-sample allocation not given. Specimen acquisition occurred on day 63 following the initial vaccine or placebo injection. It was Wuhan-strain SARS-CoV-2 spike that the Ad26 vaccine vector expressed. The V end lost 2 bases, the J end lost 1 base, and 5 bases lay between the germline ends. The CDR3 contains 13 residues. CDR1 and CDR2 (germline): MDHEN, SYDVKM.

The source material was peripheral blood, sampled in a trial of Ad26.COV2.S vaccine versus placebo. The rearrangement joins TRBV28 to TRBJ1-2; no clear D. This sequence originates from a person between 18 and 59 years old who received the Ad26.COV2.S COVID-19 vaccine or a placebo. CDR3: CASSLLNNYGYTF. The CDR3 DNA reads as TGTGCCAGCAGTTTACTCAATAACTATGGCTACACCTTC.